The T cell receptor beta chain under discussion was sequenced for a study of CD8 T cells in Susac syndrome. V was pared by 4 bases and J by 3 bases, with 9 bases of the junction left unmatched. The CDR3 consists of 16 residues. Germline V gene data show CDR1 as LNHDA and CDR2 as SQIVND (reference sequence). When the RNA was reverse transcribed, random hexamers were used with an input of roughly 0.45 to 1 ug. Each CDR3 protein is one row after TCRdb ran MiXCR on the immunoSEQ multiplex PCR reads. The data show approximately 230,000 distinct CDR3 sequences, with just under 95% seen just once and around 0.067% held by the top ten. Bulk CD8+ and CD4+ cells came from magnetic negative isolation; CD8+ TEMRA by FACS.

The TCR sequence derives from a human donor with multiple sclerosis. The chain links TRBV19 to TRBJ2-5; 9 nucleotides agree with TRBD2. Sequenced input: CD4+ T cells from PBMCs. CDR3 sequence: CASSTLAGWEEETQYF. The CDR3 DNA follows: TGTGCCAGTAGTACGCTAGCGGGATGGGAAGAAGAGACCCAGTACTTC.